These 28 T cell receptor beta chains were all obtained from the same sample, sequenced in a study of identical twins. TCRdb re-called the 5' RACE reads through MiXCR, storing one row per CDR3 protein. This sample has hundreds of thousands of distinct CDR3 sequences, with about 20% found just once. The same sample was also used in a study of T cells expressing NK-cell markers.

The sequenced sample was PBMCs. The receptors were gathered from a woman aged 18-30 years in good health.

This chain connects TRBV7-6 to TRBJ2-7, with D uncertain. From germline, CDR1 is SGHVS and CDR2 FNYEAQ. This CDR3 comprises 14 residues. Trimming pared 4 bases from V and 4 bases from J, leaving 14 bases between. The CDR3 DNA sequence: TGTGCCAGCAGCTCCTGGCTTGGGGATTACGAGCAGTACTTC. This sequence encodes CASSSWLGDYEQYF.

This clonotype has more than one count but fewer than ten. The chain recombines TRBV11-2 with TRBJ2-2; D gene unclear. V lost 6 bases to trimming and J lost 1 base, with 12 bases between them. The CDR3 consists of 15 residues. CDR1 is SGHAT and CDR2 is FQNNGV in the germline V gene. The CDR3 spells CASRRSSVNTGELFF. In nucleotides, the CDR3 is TGTGCCAGCAGGAGAAGCTCGGTGAACACCGGGGAGCTGTTTTTT.

J is TRBJ2-7 and V is TRBV20-1; the D gene is possibly TRBD2 (5 bases). Germline CDR1 is DFQATT and CDR2 is SNEGSKA (reference sequence). This CDR3 is built from 12 residues. V was pared by 5 bases and J by 2 bases, with 10 bases between. CDR3 loop: CSARETTYEQYF. The DNA of the CDR3 is TGCAGTGCTCGGGAAACAACCTACGAGCAGTACTTC.

This clonotype was observed a few times. The genes are TRBV5-5 and TRBJ1-2, with D perhaps matching TRBD1 (5 bases). The CDR3 contains 13 residues. V dropped 1 base and J dropped 7 bases, with 11 bases sitting between them. Per the germline V gene, CDR1 is SGHKS and CDR2 is YYEKEE (reference sequence). The CDR3 loop reads CASSLIPGSGYTF. Written as DNA, the CDR3 is TGTGCCAGCAGCTTGATTCCAGGGAGTGGCTACACCTTC.

This clonotype turned up a few times. This rearrangement joins TRBV11-2 to TRBJ1-1, with no clear D. This CDR3 contains 13 residues. V gave up 3 bases and J gave up 4 bases, with 9 bases separating them. The germline V gene encodes CDR1 SGHAT and CDR2 FQNNGV. The CDR3 loop reads CASSFEFRTEAFF. The CDR3 DNA is TGTGCCAGCAGCTTTGAATTTCGCACTGAAGCTTTCTTT.

The chain carries TRBV12-3 or TRBV12-4 and TRBJ2-2, with D unclear. There are 11 residues in the CDR3. Trimming cost V 8 bases and J 10 bases, with 11 bases left between them. The CDR3 region is CASSYRQELFF. CDR3 nucleotide sequence: TGTGCCAGCTCTTATAGGCAGGAGCTGTTTTTT.

The chain recombines TRBV10-3 with TRBJ1-2; TRBD1 aligns across 7 bases. With V trimmed by 5 bases and J by 1 base, 16 bases remained unmatched. CDR3 size: 18 residues. Germline V gene data show CDR1 as ENHRY and CDR2 as SYGVKD. The CDR3 sequence is CAISRNRDRDKVNYGYTF. In nucleotides, the CDR3 is TGTGCCATCAGTCGTAACCGGGACAGAGATAAAGTTAACTATGGCTACACCTTC.

The rearrangement uses TRBV11-2 and TRBJ2-5, with D uncertain. The CDR3 runs 14 residues. The germline gives CDR1 SGHAT, CDR2 FQNNGV. Between the trimmed V and J ends, which lost 5 bases and 1 base, there was a span of 11 bases. CDR3 in DNA: TGTGCCAGCAGCCTGTCGTGGGTCCAAGAGACCCAGTACTTC. As protein: CASSLSWVQETQYF.

This clonotype was counted at least ten times. The chain has TRBV12-3 or TRBV12-4 and TRBJ2-3; D remains ambiguous. Between the trimmed V and J ends, which lost 6 bases and 5 bases, there was a span of 6 bases. The CDR3 length is 11 residues. The CDR3 here is CASRSRDTQYF. For the CDR3, the DNA is TGTGCCAGCAGGTCGCGAGATACGCAGTATTTT.

This clonotype has a handful of counts. J is TRBJ2-7 and V is TRBV5-1; D is perhaps TRBD2 (6 bases). Trimming shortened V by 0 bases and J by 2 bases, and 15 bases separated the two germline ends. The CDR3 extends over 16 amino acids. Germline values: CDR1 SGHRS, CDR2 YFSETQ. The CDR3 protein is CASSLAEGLRTYEQYF. The CDR3 nucleotides read TGCGCCAGCAGCTTGGCGGAGGGACTCAGGACCTACGAGCAGTACTTC.

This clonotype was observed a handful of times. The V gene is TRBV7-9, the J gene TRBJ1-2, with D perhaps TRBD1 (5 bases). Trimming stripped 3 bases from V and 8 bases from J, with 19 bases between. CDR3 length: 15 residues. Per germline, CDR1 SEHNR and CDR2 FQNEAQ (reference sequence). CDR3 sequence reads: CASSFTRRDWDGYTF. In DNA form, the CDR3 reads TGTGCCAGCAGCTTCACGAGGAGGGATTGGGACGGCTACACCTTC.

J is TRBJ2-1 and V is TRBV20-1; TRBD2 matches at 7 bases. J was trimmed by 4 bases and V by 6 bases; bases with no gene match: 12. Germline V gene data show CDR1 as DFQATT and CDR2 as SNEGSKA (reference sequence). The CDR3 has 15 residues. CDR3 amino acids: CSARARDYRYNEQFF. The DNA for the CDR3 is TGCAGTGCCCGTGCCCGGGACTATAGATACAATGAGCAGTTCTTC.

The CDR3: CASSMLAGNSYEQYF. DNA of the CDR3: TGTGCCAGTAGTATGCTAGCGGGTAACTCCTACGAGCAGTACTTC. The chain employs TRBV19 and TRBJ2-7; 8 nucleotides match TRBD2. This CDR3 comprises 15 residues. Germline V lookup: CDR1 LNHDA, CDR2 SQIVND (reference sequence). V shed 3 bases and J 0 bases; nucleotides not matched to a gene: 4. Full variable domain (rest looked up from reference TRBV19 and TRBJ2-7): DGGITQSPKYLFRKEGQNVTLSCEQNLNHDAMYWYRQDPGQGLRLIYYSQIVNDFQKGDIAEGYSVSREKKESFPLTVTSAQKNPTAFYLCASSMLAGNSYEQYFGPGTRLTVT.

The chain combines TRBV20-1 with TRBJ2-2; TRBD1 matches at 9 bases. The length of the CDR3 is 15 residues. Trimming at V came to 7 bases and at J to 3 bases, leaving 9 bases not matched to a gene. Germline V lookup: CDR1 DFQATT, CDR2 SNEGSKA (reference sequence). The CDR3 is CSVPKGQGYTGELFF. The CDR3 DNA reads as TGCAGTGTACCGAAGGGACAGGGTTACACCGGGGAGCTGTTTTTT.

The chain employs TRBV6-5 and TRBJ2-1; 9 nucleotides match TRBD2. CDR3 length: 17 residues. The V segment lost 4 bases and the J segment 2 bases; nucleotides outside the gene matches: 9. Per germline, CDR1 MNHEY and CDR2 SVGAGI. For the CDR3, the DNA is TGTGCCAGCAGTTCACACACCCTAGCGGGGCCCTACAATGAGCAGTTCTTC. Translating it yields CASSSHTLAGPYNEQFF.

The chain recombines TRBV10-1 with TRBJ1-1; D gene ambiguous. The CDR3 contains 14 residues. In germline, CDR1 is WNHNN, CDR2 SYGVQD (reference sequence). Trimming removed 5 bases from V and 1 base from J, with 11 bases in between. CDR3 coding DNA: TGCGCCAGCAGTCCGGTACGGGGGAACACTGAAGCTTTCTTT. Translation gives CASSPVRGNTEAFF.

This clonotype was picked up a small number of times. CDR3 loop: CASSYSAYESSYNEQFF. CDR3 nucleotide sequence: TGTGCCAGCAGTTACTCGGCGTACGAAAGCTCCTACAATGAGCAGTTCTTC. This chain joins TRBV6-5 and TRBJ2-1; D remains ambiguous. Trimming took 0 bases from V and 0 from J, leaving 12 bases between them. The CDR3 totals 17 residues. Germline V lookup: CDR1 MNHEY, CDR2 SVGAGI.

In its sample, this clonotype was seen a few times. The rearrangement joins TRBV27 to TRBJ2-7, with 8 bases fitting TRBD1. CDR1 MNHEY and CDR2 SMNVEV come from the germline V gene (reference sequence). CDR3 size: 14 residues. V shed 6 bases and J 2 bases; nucleotides not matched to a gene: 6. The CDR3 DNA reads TGTGCCAGCAGAACGGACAGGGATGCCTACGAGCAGTACTTC. It translates to CASRTDRDAYEQYF.

This clonotype was counted only a few times. The rearrangement links TRBV12-3 or TRBV12-4 to TRBJ1-1; D remains ambiguous. V dropped 5 bases and J dropped 5 bases, with 15 bases sitting between them. This CDR3 comprises 14 residues. The CDR3 nucleotides are TGTGCCAGCAGTAGCCTAGGTTTAGGAACTGAAGCTTTCTTT. This translates into CASSSLGLGTEAFF.

This rearrangement joins TRBV4-2 to TRBJ2-3; TRBD2 matches at 9 bases. The CDR3 spans 15 residues. Germline-derived CDR1 and CDR2 are LGHNA and YNFKEQ. Unmatched junction bases numbered 10, after V lost 6 bases and J lost 6 bases. CDR3 sequence: CASRKGLAWEDTQYF. The CDR3 coding sequence is TGTGCCAGCAGGAAGGGACTAGCCTGGGAGGATACGCAGTATTTT.

The rearrangement links TRBV12-3 or TRBV12-4 to TRBJ1-2, with 7 nucleotides matching TRBD1. CDR3 length equals 11 residues. J was trimmed by 12 bases and V by 6 bases; bases with no gene match: 7. DNA of the CDR3: TGTGCCAGCAGCCCTGGGAGGGGGCACACCTTC. Translated: CASSPGRGHTF.

This clonotype was counted between two and nine times. The rearrangement links TRBV10-2 to TRBJ2-7; D assignment may be TRBD1 or TRBD2 (5 bases each). Trimming took 7 bases from V and 2 from J, leaving 12 bases between them. Germline CDR1 is WSHSY and CDR2 is SAAADI. The CDR3 covers 13 residues. The CDR3 loop is CASIGDLAYEQYF. The DNA for the CDR3 is TGCGCCAGCATTGGGGACCTCGCCTACGAGCAGTACTTC.

This clonotype was seen at least ten times. CDR3 DNA: TGTGCCAGCAGTCCCCTCGGGGGCCTTACCTACGAGCAGTACTTC. Residues: CASSPLGGLTYEQYF. The chain employs TRBV27 and TRBJ2-7, with D possibly being TRBD1 or TRBD2 (6 bases each). CDR1 and CDR2 from the germline V gene are MNHEY and SMNVEV (reference sequence). V dropped 5 bases and J dropped 2 bases, with 16 bases sitting between them. CDR3 length: 15 amino acids.

J is TRBJ2-2 and V is TRBV7-2, with 12 bases identical to TRBD1. The CDR3 consists of 16 residues. V shed 0 bases and J 7 bases; nucleotides not matched to a gene: 3. In germline, CDR1 is SGHTA, CDR2 FQGNSA. CDR3: CASSLAGTGGSGELFF. The CDR3, as DNA: TGTGCCAGCAGCTTAGCTGGGACAGGGGGCAGCGGGGAGCTGTTTTTT.

In its sample, this clonotype was seen many times. This chain joins TRBV6-5 and TRBJ1-5; D ambiguous. This CDR3 contains 14 residues. Germline V gives CDR1 MNHEY, CDR2 SVGAGI. Trimming removed 2 bases from V and 11 bases from J, with 16 bases in between. The CDR3 coding sequence is TGTGCCAGCAGTTACGGGGAGGCCTCCGCGACCCAGCATTTT. Protein: CASSYGEASATQHF.

In its sample, this clonotype was seen many times. V usage is TRBV20-1 and J usage is TRBJ2-1; the match to TRBD2 covers 8 bases. In germline, CDR1 is DFQATT, CDR2 SNEGSKA (reference sequence). This CDR3 is built from 15 residues. The J segment lost 5 bases and the V segment lost 5 bases, leaving 11 bases of the junction unmatched. The CDR3 is CSAGVGGLGNNEQFF. CDR3 bases: TGCAGTGCTGGCGTAGGGGGACTAGGGAACAATGAGCAGTTCTTC.

This clonotype was detected a few times. V and J are TRBV12-3 or TRBV12-4 and TRBJ2-7, with D possibly called TRBD1 or TRBD2 (7 bases each). Trimming took off 3 bases at V and 7 bases at J, with 16 bases between the two ends. There are 14 residues in the CDR3. The CDR3: CASSLTGPGGEQYF. The CDR3 coding sequence is TGTGCCAGCAGTTTGACAGGGCCGGGGGGTGAGCAGTACTTC.

This rearrangement joins TRBV27 to TRBJ1-2; the D is unclear. The ends were cut back, 3 bases at V and 8 bases at J, with 16 bases in the middle. The CDR3 extends over 14 amino acids. CDR1 is MNHEY and CDR2 is SMNVEV in the germline V gene (reference sequence). This CDR3 is CASSFSGVPGGYTF. Written as DNA, the CDR3 is TGTGCCAGCAGTTTTTCGGGCGTGCCGGGGGGCTACACCTTC.